Presented here are 28 T cell receptor beta chains from one specimen sequenced in a study of response to subunit inactivated influenza vaccine. TCRdb reprocessed the RT-PCR reads via MiXCR and lists one record per CDR3 protein. The table lists more than 200,000 distinct CDR3 sequences, roughly an eighth of them singletons. This specimen consisted of non-naive T cells sorted from PBMCs, obtained less than 15 days before vaccination. The receptor set was obtained from a man in his fifties or sixties who received an inactivated influenza vaccine.

The chain employs TRBV28 and TRBJ2-1; a possible D gene is TRBD1 (6 bases). This CDR3 contains 15 residues. Germline lookup yields CDR1 MDHEN and CDR2 SYDVKM. V lost 7 bases and J 7 bases, leaving 20 bases between the germline ends. In DNA form, the CDR3 reads TGTGCCAGCACCCTAGGGACACTAAGGGGAAATGAGCAGTTCTTC. Residues: CASTLGTLRGNEQFF.

This clonotype was picked up a small number of times. The J gene is TRBJ2-5, the V gene TRBV7-9; TRBD1 agrees at 11 bases. Germline V gene sequence: CDR1 SEHNR, CDR2 FQNEAQ (reference sequence). The CDR3 has 15 amino acids. V shed 4 bases and J 4 bases; nucleotides not matched to a gene: 5. In DNA form, the CDR3 reads TGTGCCAGCAGCTCGGGACAGGGGGGCGGAGAGACCCAGTACTTC. Translated, it gives CASSSGQGGGETQYF.

In its sample, this clonotype was seen many times. J is TRBJ2-5 and V is TRBV4-1; 7 nucleotides match TRBD2. With V trimmed by 4 bases and J by 2 bases, 7 bases remained unmatched. CDR3 size: 15 residues. Germline CDR1 and CDR2: MGHRA and YSYEKL. This chain's CDR3 is CASSRGWGGQETQYF. Written as DNA, the CDR3 is TGCGCCAGCAGCCGAGGGTGGGGGGGTCAAGAGACCCAGTACTTC.

In its sample, this clonotype was seen many times. The V call is TRBV7-8, the J call TRBJ2-7; 7 bases map to TRBD1. After removal of 5 bases from V and 2 bases from J, the junction contained 12 bases not matched to a gene. The germline V gene encodes CDR1 SGHVS and CDR2 FQNEAQ. The CDR3 runs to 16 residues. CDR3: CASSPPRQGITYEQYF. DNA for the CDR3: TGTGCCAGCAGCCCCCCGAGACAGGGAATTACCTACGAGCAGTACTTC.

This clonotype was counted a few times. The genes are TRBV20-1 and TRBJ1-1; tentative D call: TRBD1 (6 bases). V lost 1 base, J lost 5 bases, and 17 bases lay in between. Per the germline V gene, CDR1 is DFQATT and CDR2 is SNEGSKA (reference sequence). The CDR3 is 15 amino acids. CDR3 in DNA: TGCAGTGCTAGAGGGGGGCCCGCCCGGGGAACTGAAGCTTTCTTT. This gives the protein CSARGGPARGTEAFF.

This clonotype has just a few counts. This chain uses TRBV24-1 with TRBJ2-7, with TRBD2 matching 7 bases. The CDR3 has 14 amino acids. The J segment lost 5 bases and the V segment lost 5 bases, leaving 8 bases of the junction unmatched. Germline assignment: CDR1 KGHDR and CDR2 SFDVKD. The DNA of the CDR3 is TGTGCCACCAGTGCGGGGGGACTCGAGAACGAGCAGTACTTC. As protein: CATSAGGLENEQYF.

This clonotype was recorded many times. The CDR3 DNA reads TGTGCCAGCAGCTCAGGACCGTGGACAGATACGCAGTATTTT. It specifies CASSSGPWTDTQYF. The chain carries TRBV11-1 and TRBJ2-3; D is unclear. Deletions cut 4 bases from V and 3 bases from J, with 11 bases between. CDR1 and CDR2 (germline): SGHAT, FQDESV (reference sequence). This CDR3 is 14 amino acids long.

At least ten counts were recorded for this clonotype. This chain joins TRBV6-6 and TRBJ1-2; D is perhaps TRBD1 (5 bases). Trimming removed 8 bases at V and 5 bases at J, with 12 bases between. The CDR3 extends over 12 amino acids. From germline, CDR1 is MNHNY and CDR2 SVGAGI (reference sequence). For the CDR3, the DNA is TGTGCCAGCCATTCGCAGGGTTATGGCTACACCTTC. Translated: CASHSQGYGYTF.

The chain couples TRBV18 to TRBJ2-5; no clear D gene. Deletions cut 0 bases from V and 5 bases from J, with 7 bases between. Germline-derived CDR1 and CDR2 are KGHSH and LQKENI. The CDR3 extends over 13 amino acids. The CDR3 sequence: CASSPPSSETQYF. CDR3 DNA: TGTGCCAGCTCACCACCCTCCAGTGAGACCCAGTACTTC.

Only a few counts were recorded for this clonotype. The V call is TRBV7-3, the J call TRBJ1-6; 8 bases align to TRBD1. This CDR3 is built from 14 residues. V dropped 5 bases and J dropped 7; count of bases not matched to a gene: 4. Germline loops: CDR1 SGHTA, CDR2 FQGTGA. The CDR3 coding sequence is TGTGCCAGCAGCAAAGACAGGGGCAATTCACCCCTCCACTTT. Amino acid sequence: CASSKDRGNSPLHF.

This clonotype was seen only a few times. The CDR3 DNA reads TGCAGCGCGGGCCCTTTAGCGGGGAACACCGGGGAGCTGTTTTTT. Amino acids: CSAGPLAGNTGELFF. The chain joins TRBV29-1 to TRBJ2-2; TRBD2 matches 7 bases. Germline loops: CDR1 SQVTM, CDR2 ANQGSEA. V trimming: 7 bases; J trimming: 1 base; junction bases outside the gene matches: 9. The CDR3 has 15 residues.

This clonotype was seen many times. The chain recombines TRBV7-9 with TRBJ2-2; TRBD2 is a possible D gene (5 bases). Germline loops: CDR1 SEHNR, CDR2 FQNEAQ (reference sequence). CDR3 length: 15 residues. The ends were cut back, 3 bases at V and 2 bases at J, with 10 bases in the middle. CDR3 loop: CASSFWTFNTGELFF. DNA for the CDR3: TGTGCCAGCAGCTTTTGGACTTTTAACACCGGGGAGCTGTTTTTT.

This clonotype occurred a few times. The rearrangement uses TRBV9 and TRBJ2-1, with D unclear. The CDR3 loop spans 12 amino acids. The germline V and J ends were trimmed by 3 bases and 4 bases, with 5 bases remaining between them. Germline assignment: CDR1 SGDLS and CDR2 YYNGEE. The chain's CDR3 is CASSAGYNEQFF. The CDR3 DNA sequence: TGTGCCAGCAGCGCCGGGTACAATGAGCAGTTCTTC.

In the case of this clonotype: One junction end does not reproduce the germline sequence, and a read error may be involved. The V call is TRBV7-8, the J call TRBJ2-1, with 13 bases matching TRBD2. CDR1 is SGHVS, CDR2 FQNEAQ, per germline. The CDR3 loop spans 17 amino acids. The CDR3: CAGSPSAGTSGINEQFF. CDR3 DNA sequence: TGTGCCGGCAGCCCTTCTGCCGGGACTAGCGGGATCAATGAGCAGTTCTTC.

This clonotype was detected only a few times. This chain links TRBV24-1 with TRBJ2-2; 15 bases agree with TRBD2. This CDR3 has 17 amino acids. The V gene end was trimmed by 8 bases and the J gene end by 2 bases; junction bases not matched to a gene: 5. The germline V gene encodes CDR1 KGHDR and CDR2 SFDVKD. CDR3 in DNA: TGTGCCACCACCGGGACTAGCGGGGGGCGAAACACCGGGGAGCTGTTTTTT. Translated, it gives CATTGTSGGRNTGELFF.

The chain uses TRBV27 and TRBJ2-7; either TRBD1 or TRBD2 may fit D (6 bases each). The CDR3 covers 15 residues. Germline CDR1 MNHEY, CDR2 SMNVEV (reference sequence). V lost 7 bases and J lost 1, with 17 bases in between. CDR3 DNA sequence: TGTGCCAGCAAAACCGGGGGCGGGATTTCCTACGAGCAGTACTTC. Encoded protein: CASKTGGGISYEQYF.

The rearrangement uses TRBV6-2 or TRBV6-3 and TRBJ1-5, with 9 bases identical to TRBD1. CDR3 length: 16 amino acids. The J segment lost 3 bases and the V segment lost 5 bases, leaving 8 bases of the junction unmatched. Per the germline V gene, CDR1 is MNHEY and CDR2 is SVGEGT. DNA for the CDR3: TGTGCCAGCAGTCCCCGGACAGGGGCTAACAATCAGCCCCAGCATTTT. Translation gives CASSPRTGANNQPQHF.

Here the CDR3 reads CASSPSGLGTGELFF. The DNA for the CDR3 is TGTGCCAGCAGCCCCTCAGGGTTGGGCACCGGGGAGCTGTTTTTT. The chain couples TRBV7-2 to TRBJ2-2; possibly TRBD1 for D (5 bases). Germline assignment: CDR1 SGHTA and CDR2 FQGNSA. V was clipped by 5 bases and J by 4 bases, with 14 bases between them. The CDR3 runs to 15 residues. The full variable domain, rest sourced from reference TRBV7-2 and TRBJ2-2, is GAGVSQSPSNKVTEKGKDVELRCDPISGHTALYWYRQSLGQGLEFLIYFQGNSAPDKSGLPSDRFSAERTGGSVSTLTIQRTQQEDSAVYLCASSPSGLGTGELFFGEGSRLTVL.

The chain links TRBV11-3 to TRBJ2-5; no reliable D call. The CDR3 contains 13 residues. Per germline, CDR1 SGHNT and CDR2 YENEEA. V was pared by 5 bases and J by 5 bases, with 12 bases between. CDR3 coding DNA: TGTGCCAGCAGCCGAAACTATGGGGAGACCCAGTACTTC. Protein sequence: CASSRNYGETQYF.

In this sample, this clonotype turned up a few times. The chain carries TRBV5-4 and TRBJ2-5, with 7 nucleotides matching TRBD1. The CDR3 totals 14 residues. V was pared by 4 bases and J by 2 bases, with 5 bases of the junction left unmatched. CDR1 and CDR2 (germline): SGHNT, YYREEE (reference sequence). The chain's CDR3 is CASSPTGWQETQYF. CDR3 sequence (DNA): TGTGCCAGCAGCCCGACAGGGTGGCAAGAGACCCAGTACTTC.

Written as DNA, the CDR3 is TGCGCCAGCAGCATGGATGGCACAGATACGCAGTATTTT. This translates into CASSMDGTDTQYF. The chain joins TRBV5-1 to TRBJ2-3, with D uncertain. CDR1 and CDR2 (germline): SGHRS, YFSETQ. This CDR3 comprises 13 residues. V was pared by 4 bases and J by 1 base, with 7 bases between.

This clonotype occurred a few times. The gene calls are TRBV5-1 and TRBJ2-5; the match to TRBD2 covers 12 bases. Losses at the gene ends were 4 bases for V and 5 bases for J; bases not matched to a gene: 9. This CDR3 spans 16 amino acids. The germline V gene encodes CDR1 SGHRS and CDR2 YFSETQ. CDR3 nucleotide sequence: TGCGCCAGCAGCCTCCCTAGCGGGAGGGCCGGGGAGACCCAGTACTTC. Amino acids: CASSLPSGRAGETQYF. Filled out from reference TRBV5-1 and TRBJ2-5, the complete variable domain reads KAGVTQTPRYLIKTRGQQVTLSCSPISGHRSVSWYQQTPGQGLQFLFEYFSETQRNKGNFPGRFSGRQFSNSRSEMNVSTLELGDSALYLCASSLPSGRAGETQYFGPGTRLLVL.

This clonotype was recorded at least ten times. V is TRBV5-1 and J is TRBJ2-5; D possibly corresponds to TRBD2 (5 bases). The length of the CDR3 is 12 residues. Germline V lookup: CDR1 SGHRS, CDR2 YFSETQ. The ends were cut back, 2 bases at V and 5 bases at J, with 7 bases in the middle. This chain's CDR3 is CASSFPGETQYF. In nucleotides, the CDR3 is TGCGCCAGCAGCTTCCCGGGGGAGACCCAGTACTTC. The variable domain in full, completed from reference TRBV5-1 and TRBJ2-5, reads KAGVTQTPRYLIKTRGQQVTLSCSPISGHRSVSWYQQTPGQGLQFLFEYFSETQRNKGNFPGRFSGRQFSNSRSEMNVSTLELGDSALYLCASSFPGETQYFGPGTRLLVL.

The chain joins TRBV4-3 to TRBJ1-2, with D uncertain. The V gene's germline CDR1 is LGHNA and CDR2 YSLEER. V was cut by 0 bases and J by 8 bases, with 7 bases left in between. The CDR3 runs to 12 residues. CDR3 loop: CASSQDNQGYTF. In DNA form, the CDR3 reads TGCGCCAGCAGCCAAGATAACCAGGGCTACACCTTC.

This clonotype showed up just a few times. The chain is built from TRBV6-5 and TRBJ1-3, with D tentatively TRBD1 (5 bases). Trimming took 2 bases from V and 4 from J, leaving 12 bases between them. Germline V gene data show CDR1 as MNHEY and CDR2 as SVGAGI. CDR3 length: 15 amino acids. The CDR3 sequence is CASSYTGNIGNTIYF. The CDR3 DNA reads TGTGCCAGCAGTTACACAGGAAATATCGGAAACACCATATATTTT.

This clonotype was counted at least ten times. The V and J genes are TRBV5-1 and TRBJ2-3, with 8 bases aligning to TRBD2. The junction had 6 bases not matched to a gene; V was cut back by 4 bases and J by 2 bases. Germline CDR1 reads SGHRS; CDR2 reads YFSETQ. The CDR3 has 15 amino acids. CDR3 sequence (DNA): TGCGCCAGCAGCCCTACTAGCGGCCCCACAGATACGCAGTATTTT. This sequence encodes CASSPTSGPTDTQYF.

The sample holds a few counts of this clonotype. The chain uses TRBV6-1 and TRBJ2-3, with D uncertain. Germline loops: CDR1 MNHNS, CDR2 SASEGT. The CDR3 covers 15 residues. Trimming pared 6 bases from V and 0 bases from J, leaving 13 bases between. CDR3 region: CASSPEGSSTDTQYF. The CDR3 DNA follows: TGTGCCAGCAGCCCTGAAGGGTCTAGCACAGATACGCAGTATTTT.

Written as DNA, the CDR3 is TGTGCCAGCAGGGCCCCGGGGCGAGAGACCCAGTACTTC. Translating gives CASRAPGRETQYF. V gene TRBV28 combines with J gene TRBJ2-5; either TRBD1 or TRBD2 may fit D (5 bases each). The germline V gene encodes CDR1 MDHEN and CDR2 SYDVKM. V lost 6 bases and J 4 bases, leaving 12 bases between the germline ends. The CDR3 contains 13 residues.